The present T cell receptor beta chain was sequenced within a study of blood T cell repertoires in COVID-19. Participant age was roughly 18 to 95 years, and participants resided in fewer than 25 US areas. Sequencing was performed with immunoSEQ multiplex PCR; in TCRdb, only in-frame clones are kept and a portion is missing. The sample contains 200,000 to 300,000 clones, around 89% of which appear only once. V lost 1 base to trimming and J lost 2 bases, with 18 bases between them. The germline CDR1 and CDR2 sequences are MGHRA and YSYEKL. CDR3 length equals 17 residues. The chain combines TRBV4-1 with TRBJ2-7; D uncertain. The receptor was derived from a man aged 35-49 years who had recovered from COVID-19. The specimen sequenced was PBMCs or T cells enriched from blood (not recorded which). The CDR3 DNA reads TGCGCCAGCAGCCAAGTTCTGGTCTCTGAAGCGCCCTACGAGCAGTACTTC. This encodes CASSQVLVSEAPYEQYF.